This is a list of T cell receptor beta chains from one sample in a study of cytomegalovirus exposure and HLA in healthy donors. Libraries were prepared by immunoSEQ multiplex PCR; TCRdb keeps only in-frame clonotypes and omits some of them. This repertoire shows 80,000 or so clones, 63% found once; its top ten account for 5.7%. The specimen sequenced was PBMCs. The receptors here all came from a man aged 30-40 years in good health and CMV-seropositive. Each CDR3 is given with its conserved first and last residue. D genes are given only for firm matches. The size of a clone is reported for some rows only, either as once, few or many, or as a class for expanded clones.

TRBV6-6,few,TRBJ1-3,-,TGTGCCAGCAGTTATCGGGACTCTGGAAACACCATATATTTT,CASSYRDSGNTIYF
TRBV18,-,TRBJ2-5,TRBD2,TGTGCCAGCTCCCTCCCGGGACTAGGTCGGGAGACCCAGTACTTC,CASSLPGLGRETQYF
TRBV28,-,TRBJ1-5,TRBD1,TGTGCCAGCAGTAGCAGGGGGGACGGACCCAATCAGCCCCAGCATTTT,CASSSRGDGPNQPQHF
TRBV7-2,-,TRBJ1-5,TRBD1,TGTGCCAGCAGCTTAATAGTAGGGGGACAGGGTTATAGCAATCAGCCCCAGCATTTT,CASSLIVGGQGYSNQPQHF
TRBV7-7,-,TRBJ1-4,-,TGTGCCGTATCACGGACAGATGCAACTAATGAAAAACTGTTTTTT,CAVSRTDATNEKLFF
TRBV29-1,-,TRBJ2-2,-,TGCAGCGTTCGGGGATCCGACAGGTCGAACGGGGAGCTGTTTTTT,CSVRGSDRSNGELFF
TRBV5-1,few,TRBJ2-5,TRBD2,TGCGCCAGCAGCTTGGATGAGGTACTAGCGGGGGGGCGAGAGACCCAGTACTTC,CASSLDEVLAGGRETQYF
TRBV9,few,TRBJ2-1,TRBD1,TGTGCCAGCAGCGTTCGGGACAGGAAGAATGAGCAGTTCTTC,CASSVRDRKNEQFF
TRBV29-1,-,TRBJ1-6,TRBD1,TGCAGCGTTGAAGTGACCGGGACAGGGCCACCCCTCCACTTT,CSVEVTGTGPPLHF
TRBV28,-,TRBJ2-1,TRBD1,TGTGCCAGCAGAGAGAGCCGGGACAGGGAGGACATCAATGAGCAGTTCTTC,CASRESRDREDINEQFF
TRBV7-8,-,TRBJ2-7,TRBD2,TGTGCCAGCAGCCTAAACCCGGGACTAGCGGGAGCAGGTGGGGAGCAGTACTTC,CASSLNPGLAGAGGEQYF
TRBV11-2,-,TRBJ1-5,-,TGTGCCAGCAGCTTATCCCCAGATCAGCCCCAGCATTTT,CASSLSPDQPQHF
TRBV6-6,-,TRBJ2-7,-,TGTGCCAGCAGTTTCCCGGGGGACGAGCAGTACTTC,CASSFPGDEQYF
TRBV7-9,-,TRBJ1-2,-,TGTGCCAGCAGCTTACGAACAGGGCTGGGAGGCTACACCTTC,CASSLRTGLGGYTF
TRBV18,-,TRBJ1-2,TRBD1,TGTGCCAGCTCACCACGGACAGGGGGCATGGGCGGCTACACCTTC,CASSPRTGGMGGYTF
TRBV12-2,-,TRBJ2-3,-,TGTGCAAGTCGTTCGACCAGACTAGTTTGGTCAGATACGCAGTATTTT,CASRSTRLVWSDTQYF
TRBV5-1,few,TRBJ1-2,TRBD1,TGCGCCAGCAGCTTGCAGGGACAGGGGCATGGCTACACCTTC,CASSLQGQGHGYTF
TRBV6-5,-,TRBJ1-2,-,TGTGCCAGCAAATTAGGGTCAGGGCCCAACTATGGCTACACCTTC,CASKLGSGPNYGYTF
TRBV28,few,TRBJ1-2,TRBD1,TGTGCCAGCAGTCCAGGGGACAGGGGGCCAGTTGGCTACACCTTC,CASSPGDRGPVGYTF
TRBV28,-,TRBJ1-6,-,TGTGCCAGCAGGGGAGGGAATAATAATTCACCCCTCCACTTT,CASRGGNNNSPLHF
TRBV5-1,-,TRBJ2-3,TRBD2,TGCGCCAGCGCCCCGAGGACTAGCGTTTCGAATACGCAGTATTTT,CASAPRTSVSNTQYF
TRBV9,-,TRBJ2-5,TRBD2,TGTGCCAGCAGCGTATCTGGGACTAGTCCCCGGGTGGACTTC,CASSVSGTSPRVDF
TRBV6-6,-,TRBJ1-1,-,TGTGCCAGCAGTTACGAGTTTGCAGGAACTGGTTTCTTT,CASSYEFAGTGFF
TRBV11-3,-,TRBJ2-7,-,TGTGCCAGCACCCAGGGAGCAGGGGCCTACGAGCAGTACTTC,CASTQGAGAYEQYF
TRBV9,-,TRBJ2-3,TRBD2,TGTGCCAGCAGCAGAGGGACTAGCGGACGCACAGATACGCAGTATTTT,CASSRGTSGRTDTQYF
TRBV9,-,TRBJ2-4,TRBD1,TGTGCCAGCAGCCTAGGGACAGGGAATAACCCCAAAAACATTCAGTACTTC,CASSLGTGNNPKNIQYF
TRBV18,-,TRBJ2-2,-,TGTGCCAGCTCACCTGGCGGGATGGGCACCGGGGAGCTGTTTTTT,CASSPGGMGTGELFF
TRBV4-1,-,TRBJ2-3,TRBD2,TGCGCCAGCAGCCCTTTAGCGGGAGGGCCAGATACGCAGTATTTT,CASSPLAGGPDTQYF
TRBV19,-,TRBJ1-1,TRBD1,TGTGCCAGTAGTGTCGGGACAGGGGACACTGAAGCTTTCTTT,CASSVGTGDTEAFF
TRBV7-2,-,TRBJ2-7,TRBD2,TGTGCCAGCAGCCTGGGACTAGCGCGCGAGCAGTACTTC,CASSLGLAREQYF
TRBV28,-,TRBJ2-5,-,TGTGCCAGCAGTCCGGGAAACGGGGAGACCCAGTACTTC,CASSPGNGETQYF
TRBV27,once,TRBJ2-5,-,TGTGCCAGCAAGTGGGCCCCCTACCAAGAGACCCAGTACTTC,CASKWAPYQETQYF